Following are 5 T cell receptor beta chains from one sample sequenced in a study of CD4+ T cells in melanoma. The method was immunoSEQ multiplex PCR; TCRdb's version includes in-frame clones alone and lacks a portion of them. Counted here are approximately 14,000 clones, around 68% occurring once; the ten biggest clones make up over 15%. Sequenced material: cells from a culture (not recorded whether cultured in vitro). The receptors stem from a human donor with melanoma.

V gene TRBV6-6 combines with J gene TRBJ1-4, with TRBD1 matching 9 bases. With 5 bases clipped from V and 10 bases from J, the junction kept 8 bases outside the gene matches. This CDR3 spans 14 amino acids. CDR1 and CDR2 (germline): MNHNY, SVGAGI (reference sequence). The CDR3 DNA follows: TGTGCCAGCAGTAGTGACAGGGGGAGCGGAAAACTGTTTTTT. It codes for CASSSDRGSGKLFF.

This clone occurred a few times. This chain joins TRBV10-3 and TRBJ1-5, with D tentatively TRBD1 (6 bases). The CDR3 consists of 12 residues. Germline V gives CDR1 ENHRY, CDR2 SYGVKD. Deletions cut 10 bases from V and 4 bases from J, with 11 bases between. The CDR3 nucleotides read TGTGCCAGCAACAGGGATAATCAGCCCCAGCATTTT. Protein sequence: CASNRDNQPQHF.

The chain has TRBV2 and TRBJ1-5; TRBD1 agrees at 10 bases. The CDR3 sequence is 16 residues long. Germline assignment: CDR1 SNHLY and CDR2 FYNNEI. Germline trimming cut 6 bases from V and 3 bases from J; bases unmatched to any gene: 8. The CDR3 coding sequence is TGTGCCAGCAGCTTAAGACAGGGGGCGAACAATCAGCCCCAGCATTTT. This gives the protein CASSLRQGANNQPQHF.

The CDR3 protein is CASSLRGGLGTDTQYF. CDR3 DNA: TGTGCCAGCAGCTTACGGGGGGGCCTGGGTACAGATACGCAGTATTTT. The rearrangement links TRBV7-9 to TRBJ2-3; TRBD2 agrees at 8 bases. Germline V CDR1 and CDR2: SEHNR, FQNEAQ (reference sequence). This CDR3 is 16 amino acids long. Unmatched junction bases numbered 7, after V lost 2 bases and J lost 3 bases.

The CDR3 sequence is CASSRDRAADEQYF. CDR3 nucleotide sequence: TGTGCCAGCTCACGCGACAGGGCCGCCGACGAGCAGTACTTC. The rearrangement uses TRBV18 and TRBJ2-7, with 7 bases lining up with TRBD1. V shed 4 bases and J 5 bases; nucleotides not matched to a gene: 8. The length of the CDR3 is 14 residues. CDR1 is KGHSH, CDR2 LQKENI, per germline. Looking up the rest from reference TRBV18 and TRBJ2-7 gives the full variable domain: NAGVMQNPRHLVRRRGQEARLRCSPMKGHSHVYWYRQLPEEGLKFMVYLQKENIIDESGMPKERFSAEFPKEGPSILRIQQVVRGDSAAYFCASSRDRAADEQYFGPGTRLTVT.